This entry lists 19 T cell receptor beta chains sequenced from one sample in a study of neurological immune-mediated disorders. TCRdb reprocessed the 5' RACE reads via MiXCR and lists one record per CDR3 protein. The sample shows fewer than 45,000 distinct CDR3 sequences, roughly 7.3% of them seen only once. The sequenced sample consisted of PBMCs. These receptors were collected from a woman in her forties in good health.

This clonotype occurred many times. V usage is TRBV5-6 and J usage is TRBJ2-5; D is possibly TRBD1 or TRBD2 (5 bases each). V lost 4 bases and J lost 5, with 12 bases in between. CDR1 and CDR2 from the germline V gene are SGHDT and YYEEEE. The CDR3 runs to 13 residues. This CDR3 reads CASSPGRGETQYF. DNA of the CDR3: TGTGCCAGCAGCCCGGGGCGCGGGGAGACCCAGTACTTC.

This clonotype has at least ten counts. The J gene is TRBJ2-1, the V gene TRBV10-3; 8 nucleotides agree with TRBD2. Per germline, CDR1 ENHRY and CDR2 SYGVKD. This CDR3 contains 14 residues. V was pared by 4 bases and J by 4 bases, with 3 bases of the junction left unmatched. In nucleotides, the CDR3 is TGTGCCATCAGTGCGGGCGGGAGGTACAATGAGCAGTTCTTC. It encodes CAISAGGRYNEQFF.

This clonotype was seen repeatedly, ten times or more. The chain carries TRBV18 and TRBJ2-2; no firm D call. V lost 1 base, J lost 0 bases, and 9 bases lay in between. The CDR3 loop spans 16 amino acids. Germline V gives CDR1 KGHSH, CDR2 LQKENI. The CDR3 nucleotides read TGTGCCAGCTCACCACGGCAGGCCTCGAACACCGGGGAGCTGTTTTTT. It codes for CASSPRQASNTGELFF. The full variable domain, its missing parts supplied by reference TRBV18 and TRBJ2-2, is NAGVMQNPRHLVRRRGQEARLRCSPMKGHSHVYWYRQLPEEGLKFMVYLQKENIIDESGMPKERFSAEFPKEGPSILRIQQVVRGDSAAYFCASSPRQASNTGELFFGEGSRLTVL.

This clonotype was observed at least ten times. The V and J genes are TRBV5-1 and TRBJ2-1; D assignment may be TRBD1 or TRBD2 (6 bases each). V was pared by 3 bases and J by 0 bases, with 13 bases between. The CDR3 runs 16 residues. CDR1 SGHRS and CDR2 YFSETQ come from the germline V gene. CDR3 sequence (DNA): TGCGCCAGCAGCTCCGGAGGGGGGAGCTCCTACAATGAGCAGTTCTTC. It specifies CASSSGGGSSYNEQFF. Variable domain in full (rest from reference TRBV5-1 and TRBJ2-1): KAGVTQTPRYLIKTRGQQVTLSCSPISGHRSVSWYQQTPGQGLQFLFEYFSETQRNKGNFPGRFSGRQFSNSRSEMNVSTLELGDSALYLCASSSGGGSSYNEQFFGPGTRLTVL.

This clonotype came up many times. This rearrangement joins TRBV12-3 or TRBV12-4 to TRBJ1-4; the D is unclear. The CDR3 extends over 19 amino acids. Between the trimmed V and J ends, which lost 6 bases and 4 bases, there was a span of 27 bases. In DNA, the CDR3 is TGTGCCAGCAGCCTAGGGTTTAGTCGAGGAAAACCGTTTAATGAAAAACTGTTTTTT. Residues: CASSLGFSRGKPFNEKLFF.

This clonotype was found many times. The V call is TRBV27, the J call TRBJ1-1; TRBD1 is a possible D gene (6 bases). Trimming stripped 4 bases from V and 5 bases from J, with 14 bases between. Looked up from germline, CDR1 is MNHEY and CDR2 is SMNVEV (reference sequence). The CDR3 contains 14 residues. CDR3 nucleotides: TGTGCCAGCAGTTCACATTTAACAGGGACTGAAGCTTTCTTT. It encodes CASSSHLTGTEAFF.

This clonotype has ten or more counts. This chain uses TRBV5-1 with TRBJ2-7, with D uncertain. The germline gives CDR1 SGHRS, CDR2 YFSETQ. V was shortened by 1 base and J by 5 bases, with 13 bases between the two germline ends. The CDR3 has 14 amino acids. CDR3 coding DNA: TGCGCCAGCAGCTTGTCGCGGCCAGAACACGAGCAGTACTTC. Encoded protein: CASSLSRPEHEQYF.

This clonotype occurred many times. The chain joins TRBV20-1 to TRBJ2-7; D might be TRBD2 (6 bases). Germline V gene lookup returns CDR1 DFQATT and CDR2 SNEGSKA (reference sequence). The V gene lost 6 bases and the J gene lost 4 bases, with 22 bases spanning the gap. The CDR3 has 15 residues. The CDR3 loop reads CSAVGGPSLLYEQYF. CDR3 DNA sequence: TGCAGTGCCGTAGGAGGGCCCTCCCTTCTTTACGAGCAGTACTTC.

This clonotype occurred many times. The V call is TRBV7-6, the J call TRBJ2-3, with 13 bases fitting TRBD2. This CDR3 has 16 amino acids. Losses at the gene ends were 3 bases for V and 3 bases for J; bases not matched to a gene: 3. Germline V gives CDR1 SGHVS, CDR2 FNYEAQ. CDR3 sequence reads: CASSFWTSGGTDTQYF. The DNA for the CDR3 is TGTGCCAGCAGCTTTTGGACTAGCGGGGGTACAGATACGCAGTATTTT.

The table lists this clonotype with many counts. The chain joins TRBV28 to TRBJ1-5; 9 bases align to TRBD1. Per germline, CDR1 MDHEN and CDR2 SYDVKM. The CDR3 loop spans 16 amino acids. V lost 0 bases to trimming and J lost 0 bases; unmatched junction nucleotides: 0. The CDR3 reads CASSLWDRGSNQPQHF. The CDR3 region has the DNA TGTGCCAGCAGTTTATGGGACAGGGGTAGCAATCAGCCCCAGCATTTT. The full variable domain, completed using reference TRBV28 and TRBJ1-5, is DVKVTQSSRYLVKRTGEKVFLECVQDMDHENMFWYRQDPGLGLRLIYFSYDVKMKEKGDIPEGYSVSREKKERFSLILESASTNQTSMYLCASSLWDRGSNQPQHFGDGTRLSIL.

The sample holds many counts of this clonotype. The V gene is TRBV4-1, the J gene TRBJ2-2, with 11 bases aligning to TRBD2. From germline, CDR1 is MGHRA and CDR2 YSYEKL. This CDR3 has 18 residues. J lost 3 bases, V lost 4 bases, and 10 bases had no gene match. CDR3 DNA: TGCGCCAGCAGCCCGTTTAGCGGGAGGGCCGGGTACACCGGGGAGCTGTTTTTT. It codes for CASSPFSGRAGYTGELFF.

The table lists this clonotype with many counts. CDR3 amino acids: CASSQMQTTGELFF. DNA of the CDR3: TGTGCCAGCAGCCAAATGCAGACCACCGGGGAGCTGTTTTTT. The chain carries TRBV3-1 and TRBJ2-2; D not certain. Germline CDR1 LGHDT, CDR2 YNNKEL (reference sequence). V was trimmed by 2 bases and J by 4 bases, leaving 8 bases between them. The CDR3 length is 14 residues. Filled out from reference TRBV3-1 and TRBJ2-2, the complete variable domain reads DTAVSQTPKYLVTQMGNDKSIKCEQNLGHDTMYWYKQDSKKFLKIMFSYNNKELIINETVPNRFSPKSPDKAHLNLHINSLELGDSAVYFCASSQMQTTGELFFGEGSRLTVL.

Ten or more counts support this clonotype. V and J are TRBV12-3 or TRBV12-4 and TRBJ2-2; 7 positions agree with TRBD2. CDR3 length: 15 amino acids. V lost 5 bases to trimming and J lost 6 bases; unmatched junction nucleotides: 9. The CDR3, as DNA: TGTGCCAGCAGTAAGCGGGGACGATACGCCGGGGAGCTGTTTTTT. Amino acid sequence: CASSKRGRYAGELFF.

This clonotype has ten or more counts. The rearrangement joins TRBV9 to TRBJ1-1, with D unresolved. This CDR3 contains 12 residues. Germline V gene data show CDR1 as SGDLS and CDR2 as YYNGEE. V dropped 4 bases and J dropped 4 bases, with 8 bases sitting between them. The CDR3 bases are TGTGCCAGCAGCCTCGATAGCACTGAAGCTTTCTTT. This gives the protein CASSLDSTEAFF.

This clonotype showed up many times. This chain connects TRBV12-3 or TRBV12-4 to TRBJ1-3, with 8 bases that match TRBD1. The V gene end was trimmed by 5 bases and the J gene end by 4 bases; junction bases not matched to a gene: 7. CDR3 length: 15 residues. The chain's CDR3 is CASSPTGERGNTIYF. The CDR3 nucleotides read TGTGCCAGCAGTCCGACAGGGGAGCGAGGAAACACCATATATTTT.

This clonotype was detected many times. The V gene is TRBV14, the J gene TRBJ1-1, with D uncertain. This CDR3 has 12 amino acids. Trimming shortened V by 4 bases and J by 8 bases, and 11 bases separated the two germline ends. Germline CDR1 SGHDN, CDR2 FVKESK. Here the CDR3 DNA reads TGTGCCAGCAGCCCGAGCGGGGTCGAAGCTTTCTTT. Translated: CASSPSGVEAFF.

This clonotype has just a few counts. The gene calls are TRBV20-1 and TRBJ1-4; D uncertain. Trimming removed 1 base at V and 7 bases at J, with 7 bases between. The CDR3 length is 12 residues. In germline, CDR1 is DFQATT, CDR2 SNEGSKA (reference sequence). The CDR3 nucleotides read TGCAGTGCTAGAGGGCCCACTGAAAAACTGTTTTTT. Translation gives CSARGPTEKLFF.

This clonotype was recorded many times. The V gene is TRBV28, the J gene TRBJ2-6; tentative D call: TRBD1 (5 bases). Germline V CDR1 and CDR2: MDHEN, SYDVKM. Trimming removed 4 bases at V and 1 base at J, with 11 bases between. This CDR3 spans 16 amino acids. The CDR3 DNA reads as TGTGCCAGCAGTTCTTACAGGATATCTGGGGCCAACGTCCTGACTTTC. This translates into CASSSYRISGANVLTF.

This clonotype has a count of ten or more. This chain connects TRBV7-8 to TRBJ2-7, with TRBD1 matching 8 bases. This CDR3 comprises 15 residues. Germline trimming cut 1 base from V and 6 bases from J; bases unmatched to any gene: 8. In germline, CDR1 is SGHVS, CDR2 FQNEAQ. The CDR3 DNA reads as TGTGCCAGCAGCTTAGGGTACGGACAGGGAGGCGAGCAGTACTTC. Its translation: CASSLGYGQGGEQYF.